The 32 T cell receptor beta chains below were found in one sample sequenced in a study of blood T cell repertoires in COVID-19. Sequencing was performed with immunoSEQ multiplex PCR; in TCRdb, only in-frame clones are kept and a portion is missing. The data contain about 290,000 clones, approximately 80% of them singletons. The material sequenced was peripheral blood. These receptors were collected from a woman in her 50s with active or convalescent COVID-19.

The rearrangement joins TRBV9 to TRBJ2-3, with a possible D match to TRBD1 (5 bases). This CDR3 has 12 amino acids. Germline CDR1 SGDLS, CDR2 YYNGEE. The V gene lost 4 bases and the J gene lost 8 bases, with 11 bases spanning the gap. The CDR3 spells CASSTLQATQYF. The CDR3 bases are TGTGCCAGCAGCACACTACAGGCTACGCAGTATTTT.

The chain is built from TRBV28 and TRBJ1-1, with D tentatively TRBD1 (6 bases). The CDR3 sequence is 12 residues long. Germline V lookup: CDR1 MDHEN, CDR2 SYDVKM. With 5 bases removed from V and 8 bases from J, the gap between germline ends came to 12 bases. As DNA, the CDR3 is TGTGCCAGCAGTCCCCGGACAGAGGAAGCTTTCTTT. Translating gives CASSPRTEEAFF.

The genes are TRBV29-1 and TRBJ1-1; perhaps TRBD1 as D (6 bases). The V gene's germline CDR1 is SQVTM and CDR2 ANQGSEA. The V end was cut by 5 bases, the J end by 1 base, with 8 bases between. The CDR3 spans 12 residues. The CDR3 DNA reads as TGCAGCGTTCAGGGGAAGAACACTGAAGCTTTCTTT. Translated: CSVQGKNTEAFF. Variable domain in full (rest from reference TRBV29-1 and TRBJ1-1): SAVISQKPSRDICQRGTSLTIQCQVDSQVTMMFWYRQQPGQSLTLIATANQGSEATYESGFVIDKFPISRPNLTFSTLTVSNMSPEDSSIYLCSVQGKNTEAFFGQGTRLTVV.

The chain couples TRBV5-1 to TRBJ2-5; the D gene is possibly TRBD2 (6 bases). Germline V lookup: CDR1 SGHRS, CDR2 YFSETQ. The CDR3 runs to 14 residues. V lost 4 bases and J 5 bases, leaving 15 bases between the germline ends. The CDR3 loop reads CASSPATSTETQYF. In DNA form, the CDR3 reads TGCGCCAGCAGCCCCGCTACTAGCACGGAGACCCAGTACTTC. Based on the CDR3 plus reference TRBV5-1 and TRBJ2-5, the full variable domain is KAGVTQTPRYLIKTRGQQVTLSCSPISGHRSVSWYQQTPGQGLQFLFEYFSETQRNKGNFPGRFSGRQFSNSRSEMNVSTLELGDSALYLCASSPATSTETQYFGPGTRLLVL.

This chain uses TRBV2 with TRBJ2-4; 10 positions match TRBD2. The V gene end was trimmed by 6 bases and the J gene end by 6 bases; junction bases not matched to a gene: 11. The CDR3 extends over 16 amino acids. Germline lookup yields CDR1 SNHLY and CDR2 FYNNEI. The CDR3 reads CASRRTSGDPGNIQYF. The CDR3 coding sequence is TGTGCCAGCAGGCGCACTAGCGGGGATCCCGGAAACATTCAGTACTTC. Together with reference TRBV2 and TRBJ2-4, the CDR3 gives the full variable domain: EPEVTQTPSHQVTQMGQEVILRCVPISNHLYFYWYRQILGQKVEFLVSFYNNEISEKSEIFDDQFSVERPDGSNFTLKIRSTKLEDSAMYFCASRRTSGDPGNIQYFGAGTRLSVL.

This chain joins TRBV4-2 and TRBJ1-2; 11 nucleotides match TRBD1. V trimming: 6 bases; J trimming: 4 bases; junction bases outside the gene matches: 4. The V gene's germline CDR1 is LGHNA and CDR2 YNFKEQ. The CDR3 runs 14 residues. This chain's CDR3 is CASRRDRGVYGYTF. CDR3 DNA sequence: TGTGCCAGCAGGAGGGACAGGGGGGTCTATGGCTACACCTTC.

The J gene is TRBJ1-1, the V gene TRBV30; the match to TRBD1 covers 8 bases. In germline, CDR1 is GTSNPN, CDR2 SVGIG (reference sequence). J lost 4 bases, V lost 5 bases, and 3 bases had no gene match. The CDR3 loop spans 12 amino acids. The CDR3 nucleotides are TGTGCCTGGGCAGGGGGCGGCACTGAAGCTTTCTTT. It codes for CAWAGGGTEAFF.

The V call is TRBV28, the J call TRBJ1-4, with TRBD1 matching 7 bases. The V segment lost 5 bases and the J segment 7 bases; nucleotides outside the gene matches: 10. This CDR3 has 15 amino acids. Germline assignment: CDR1 MDHEN and CDR2 SYDVKM. The CDR3 DNA reads TGTGCCAGCAGTCCATCGACAGGGTGGTTTGAAAAACTGTTTTTT. Its translation is CASSPSTGWFEKLFF.

The sample holds one count of this clone. This rearrangement joins TRBV9 to TRBJ1-2; D remains ambiguous. This CDR3 region has 14 residues. Trimming left V 0 bases short and J 6 bases short, with 12 bases between. The germline gives CDR1 SGDLS, CDR2 YYNGEE. CDR3 residues: CASSVGVIPDGYTF. The CDR3 region has the DNA TGTGCCAGCAGCGTAGGAGTAATTCCCGATGGCTACACCTTC.

The rearrangement links TRBV27 to TRBJ1-4; 11 nucleotides agree with TRBD1. This CDR3 comprises 18 residues. Losses at the gene ends were 6 bases for V and 4 bases for J; bases not matched to a gene: 13. In germline, CDR1 is MNHEY, CDR2 SMNVEV (reference sequence). CDR3 nucleotides: TGTGCCAGCAGATTTTCAGGACAGGGGGCCCCATTTAATGAAAAACTGTTTTTT. This sequence encodes CASRFSGQGAPFNEKLFF.

The gene calls are TRBV4-2 and TRBJ1-6, with D hard to call. The CDR3 is 13 residues long. CDR1 LGHNA and CDR2 YNFKEQ come from the germline V gene. V was shortened by 0 bases and J by 10 bases, with 7 bases between the two germline ends. CDR3 bases: TGTGCCAGCAGCCAAGAGGGAGGGTCACCCCTCCACTTT. This encodes CASSQEGGSPLHF.

The J gene is TRBJ2-1, the V gene TRBV3-1 (or the pseudogene TRBV3-2); D is unclear. Germline values: CDR1 LGHDT, CDR2 YNNKEL (reference sequence). This CDR3 region has 12 residues. Trimming shortened V by 4 bases and J by 15 bases, and 16 bases separated the two germline ends. Here the CDR3 DNA reads TGTGCCAGCAGCCCCCCCAATTTCCGGTTGTTCTTC. As protein: CASSPPNFRLFF.

V is TRBV27 and J is TRBJ1-6; 10 nucleotides align to TRBD1. The CDR3 is made up of 14 amino acids. V trimming: 7 bases; J trimming: 7 bases; junction bases outside the gene matches: 4. The germline CDR1 and CDR2 sequences are MNHEY and SMNVEV (reference sequence). The CDR3 reads CASTRTGGNSPLHF. The DNA of the CDR3 is TGTGCCAGCACCCGGACAGGGGGAAATTCACCCCTCCACTTT.

The gene calls are TRBV14 and TRBJ2-1; 9 nucleotides match TRBD2. Germline lookup yields CDR1 SGHDN and CDR2 FVKESK. The CDR3 covers 16 residues. Germline trimming cut 2 bases from V and 12 bases from J; bases unmatched to any gene: 14. The CDR3 loop reads CASSQPGTSRLSRQFF. Written as DNA, the CDR3 is TGTGCCAGCAGCCAACCCGGGACTAGCCGCTTAAGCAGGCAGTTCTTC.

The chain has TRBV7-9 and TRBJ2-2; TRBD1 is a possible D gene (6 bases). The germline V and J ends were trimmed by 5 bases and 3 bases, with 25 bases remaining between them. The length of the CDR3 is 19 residues. Germline assignment: CDR1 SEHNR and CDR2 FQNEAQ (reference sequence). The CDR3 here is CASSAPDLARGWDTGELFF. Written as DNA, the CDR3 is TGTGCCAGCAGCGCCCCGGATTTAGCGAGGGGGTGGGACACCGGGGAGCTGTTTTTT.

The chain uses TRBV5-1 and TRBJ2-5, with 10 bases aligning to TRBD1. The J segment lost 4 bases and the V segment lost 0 bases, leaving 3 bases of the junction unmatched. CDR1 and CDR2 (germline): SGHRS, YFSETQ. CDR3 length: 15 amino acids. CDR3 sequence (DNA): TGCGCCAGCAGCTTGGGACAGGGGGCTGGAGAGACCCAGTACTTC. Translated, it gives CASSLGQGAGETQYF.

The rearrangement links TRBV11-3 to TRBJ2-2; 7 nucleotides line up with TRBD2. The CDR3 covers 15 residues. In germline, CDR1 is SGHNT, CDR2 YENEEA. After removal of 1 base from V and 4 bases from J, the junction contained 3 bases not matched to a gene. The CDR3 here is CASSLGGEGTGELFF. CDR3 DNA: TGTGCCAGCAGCTTAGGAGGGGAGGGCACCGGGGAGCTGTTTTTT. The entire variable domain, with the rest obtained from reference TRBV11-3 and TRBJ2-2, is as follows: EAGVVQSPRYKIIEKKQPVAFWCNPISGHNTLYWYLQNLGQGPELLIRYENEEAVDDSQLPKDRFSAERLKGVDSTLKIQPAELGDSAVYLCASSLGGEGTGELFFGEGSRLTVL.

The chain is built from TRBV6-1 and TRBJ1-1; the D is unclear. This CDR3 has 12 amino acids. CDR1 MNHNS and CDR2 SASEGT come from the germline V gene. The V end was cut by 6 bases, the J end by 5 bases, with 10 bases between. CDR3 in DNA: TGTGCCAGCAGAGGAGGGAGTACTGAAGCTTTCTTT. It yields the protein CASRGGSTEAFF.

The V call is TRBV24-1, the J call TRBJ2-3; no clear D gene. V was trimmed by 3 bases and J by 1 base, leaving 10 bases between them. CDR1 KGHDR and CDR2 SFDVKD come from the germline V gene. CDR3 length: 15 residues. The CDR3 region has the DNA TGTGCCACCAGTGATCCTTCGCGCGGCACAGATACGCAGTATTTT. It encodes CATSDPSRGTDTQYF.

V is TRBV6-5 and J is TRBJ1-5, with D hard to call. CDR1 and CDR2 from the germline V gene are MNHEY and SVGAGI. The CDR3 is 16 residues long. The V end was cut by 0 bases, the J end by 3 bases, with 12 bases between. The DNA of the CDR3 is TGTGCCAGCAGTTACTCTAGGCCCGGGTACAATCAGCCCCAGCATTTT. Encoded protein: CASSYSRPGYNQPQHF.

The rearrangement uses TRBV2 and TRBJ2-7; 7 nucleotides agree with TRBD1. Germline trimming cut 7 bases from V and 0 bases from J; bases unmatched to any gene: 9. The CDR3 is 15 amino acids. From germline, CDR1 is SNHLY and CDR2 FYNNEI. CDR3 sequence: CASTPGDRVSYEQYF. CDR3 coding DNA: TGTGCCAGCACCCCTGGGGACAGAGTCTCCTACGAGCAGTACTTC.

The J gene is TRBJ2-5, the V gene TRBV28; 12 bases agree with TRBD2. The germline V gene has CDR1 MDHEN and CDR2 SYDVKM. This CDR3 region has 15 residues. V dropped 3 bases and J dropped 2; count of bases not matched to a gene: 1. In DNA, the CDR3 is TGTGCCAGCAGTTTGGGACTAGCGGGTCAAGAGACCCAGTACTTC. Translating gives CASSLGLAGQETQYF.

The gene calls are TRBV7-2 and TRBJ1-3; 10 positions agree with TRBD1. J gave up 5 bases and V 5 bases, and 6 bases lay outside the gene matches. The CDR3 is 15 amino acids. The germline CDR1 and CDR2 sequences are SGHTA and FQGNSA. In nucleotides, the CDR3 is TGTGCCAGCAGCCTGGGACAGGGGAGGAGAAACACCATATATTTT. This sequence encodes CASSLGQGRRNTIYF.

This clone was observed a handful of times. The V call is TRBV7-8, the J call TRBJ1-3; no definite D call. Trimming took off 5 bases at V and 0 bases at J, with 8 bases between the two ends. Germline assignment: CDR1 SGHVS and CDR2 FQNEAQ. This CDR3 contains 14 residues. In DNA form, the CDR3 reads TGTGCCAGCAGCAAACAGAGCTCTGGAAACACCATATATTTT. It codes for CASSKQSSGNTIYF.

The chain has TRBV5-4 and TRBJ1-2; 7 positions agree with TRBD1. Trimming cost V 3 bases and J 8 bases; bases outside gene matches: 10. CDR1 SGHNT and CDR2 YYREEE come from the germline V gene (reference sequence). The CDR3 is 14 amino acids. The CDR3: CASSSTKGARGYTF. DNA for the CDR3: TGTGCCAGCAGCTCTACGAAGGGGGCGAGGGGCTACACCTTC.

V and J are TRBV28 and TRBJ1-4, with 7 positions matching TRBD1. V trimming: 4 bases; J trimming: 3 bases; junction bases outside the gene matches: 8. Germline values: CDR1 MDHEN, CDR2 SYDVKM. The CDR3 consists of 16 residues. CDR3 protein: CASSSPRGHANEKLFF. The CDR3, as DNA: TGTGCCAGCAGTTCCCCAAGGGGGCATGCTAATGAAAAACTGTTTTTT.

The count of this clone is one. V is TRBV5-1 and J is TRBJ2-1; 10 bases match TRBD2. The CDR3 spans 16 residues. V gave up 0 bases and J gave up 6 bases; unmatched junction bases: 6. The V gene's germline CDR1 is SGHRS and CDR2 YFSETQ. CDR3 residues: CASSLALLAGANEQFF. CDR3 coding DNA: TGCGCCAGCAGCTTGGCCTTGCTAGCGGGAGCCAATGAGCAGTTCTTC.

As regards this clone: An end of the junction differs from the germline gene, which may be a read error. J is TRBJ2-7 and V is TRBV28; TRBD2 matches 7 bases. This CDR3 is 15 amino acids long. Germline lookup yields CDR1 MDHEN and CDR2 SYDVKM. For the CDR3, the DNA is TGTGCCAGCAGGTCGGAAGGGAGGGCCTCCAACGAGCAGTACTTC. Amino acid sequence: CASRSEGRASNEQYF. Full variable domain (rest looked up from reference TRBV28 and TRBJ2-7): DVKVTQSSRYLVKRTGEKVFLECVQDMDHENMFWYRQDPGLGLRLIYFSYDVKMKEKGDIPEGYSVSREKKERFSLILESASTNQTSMYLCASRSEGRASNEQYFGPGTRLTVT.

This chain uses TRBV7-9 with TRBJ1-5, with D perhaps matching TRBD1 (6 bases). Germline CDR1 is SEHNR and CDR2 is FQNEAQ (reference sequence). CDR3 size: 14 residues. Trimming pared 1 base from V and 2 bases from J, leaving 6 bases between. CDR3 coding DNA: TGTGCCAGCAGCTTAGGGACAGGCAATCAGCCCCAGCATTTT. This encodes CASSLGTGNQPQHF.

This clone was seen once. The J gene is TRBJ2-2, the V gene TRBV19; possible D gene TRBD1, 5 bases. CDR1 and CDR2 from the germline V gene are LNHDA and SQIVND (reference sequence). V was clipped by 3 bases and J by 4 bases, with 12 bases between them. The CDR3 runs to 15 residues. CDR3 residues: CASSIFQGGTGELFF. For the CDR3, the DNA is TGTGCCAGTAGTATCTTCCAGGGTGGCACCGGGGAGCTGTTTTTT.

This chain links TRBV3-1 (or the pseudogene TRBV3-2) with TRBJ2-5; the D gene is possibly TRBD2 (5 bases). The germline gives CDR1 LGHDT, CDR2 YNNKEL (reference sequence). The V and J ends lost 2 bases and 2 bases respectively, with 9 bases between them. The CDR3 runs 14 residues. The CDR3 here is CASSQWELQETQYF. Written as DNA, the CDR3 is TGTGCCAGCAGCCAATGGGAGTTGCAAGAGACCCAGTACTTC.

V usage is TRBV2 and J usage is TRBJ2-2; 10 nucleotides line up with TRBD2. J was trimmed by 8 bases and V by 4 bases; bases with no gene match: 7. From germline, CDR1 is SNHLY and CDR2 FYNNEI. This CDR3 region has 15 residues. The CDR3 protein is CASSASGLAIGELFF. The CDR3 bases are TGTGCCAGCAGTGCTTCGGGACTAGCGATAGGGGAGCTGTTTTTT.